The 20 T cell receptor beta chains listed next were all sequenced from one sample in a study of shared clonotypes between healthy human individuals. Profiled with immunoSEQ multiplex PCR; TCRdb holds only in-frame clones, not every one. The repertoire holds about 1.1 million clones, around three quarters seen once, with about 0.52% in the top ten. Sequenced material: memory CD4+ T cells from PBMCs. The subset denotes: CD45RA-negative fraction. Every receptor here comes from a man younger than 35 in good health. Some clones in this sample may be carry-over from other donors' samples.

The chain couples TRBV29-1 to TRBJ2-6; D is unclear. The CDR3 totals 15 residues. CDR1 and CDR2 from the germline V gene are SQVTM and ANQGSEA. The ends were cut back, 6 bases at V and 0 bases at J, with 12 bases in the middle. CDR3 coding DNA: TGCAGCGTCGCGAATAGGAGCTCTGGGGCCAACGTCCTGACTTTC. Protein sequence: CSVANRSSGANVLTF.

The CDR3 loop is CAISDGQNTDTQYF. DNA of the CDR3: TGTGCCATCAGTGACGGGCAGAACACAGATACGCAGTATTTT. This sequence joins TRBV10-3 and TRBJ2-3; D ambiguous. The CDR3 totals 14 residues. Trimming pared 3 bases from V and 2 bases from J, leaving 9 bases between. The V gene's germline CDR1 is ENHRY and CDR2 SYGVKD.

V gene TRBV30 combines with J gene TRBJ1-2; no definite D call. Germline lookup yields CDR1 GTSNPN and CDR2 SVGIG (reference sequence). CDR3 length equals 13 residues. Trimming cost V 0 bases and J 4 bases, with 9 bases left between them. For the CDR3, the DNA is TGTGCCTGGAGTGTTTCAGGTCTCTATGGCTACACCTTC. This translates into CAWSVSGLYGYTF.

This chain links TRBV27 with TRBJ2-1; a possible D gene is TRBD2 (6 bases). The CDR3 has 15 amino acids. Trimming cost V 5 bases and J 9 bases, with 20 bases left between them. In germline, CDR1 is MNHEY, CDR2 SMNVEV (reference sequence). CDR3 amino acids: CASSRTPGGGSEQFF. Here the CDR3 DNA reads TGTGCCAGCAGTCGAACACCCGGGGGTGGCAGTGAGCAGTTCTTC.

This clone was seen ten or more times. V usage is TRBV7-3 and J usage is TRBJ2-7; D may be TRBD1 or TRBD2 (5 bases each). Germline loops: CDR1 SGHTA, CDR2 FQGTGA. This CDR3 comprises 15 residues. The V and J ends lost 2 bases and 0 bases respectively, with 11 bases between them. CDR3 DNA sequence: TGTGCCAGCAGCTTAGGGGCAGGACTCTCCTACGAGCAGTACTTC. Protein product: CASSLGAGLSYEQYF.

V usage is TRBV5-6 and J usage is TRBJ1-2; TRBD1 matches at 7 bases. Germline CDR1 SGHDT, CDR2 YYEEEE. This CDR3 is built from 12 residues. V was pared by 3 bases and J by 9 bases, with 5 bases of the junction left unmatched. The CDR3 reads CASSSTGYSYTF. The DNA for the CDR3 is TGTGCCAGCAGCTCGACAGGGTACAGCTACACCTTC. The complete variable domain, with remaining parts taken from reference TRBV5-6 and TRBJ1-2, reads DAGVTQSPTHLIKTRGQQVTLRCSPKSGHDTVSWYQQALGQGPQFIFQYYEEEERQRGNFPDRFSGHQFPNYSSELNVNALLLGDSALYLCASSSTGYSYTFGSGTRLTVV.

This clone occurred a few times. This chain joins TRBV29-1 and TRBJ1-5; 10 bases match TRBD1. The germline V gene has CDR1 SQVTM and CDR2 ANQGSEA. J gave up 4 bases and V 8 bases, and 11 bases lay outside the gene matches. This CDR3 has 15 residues. CDR3 DNA sequence: TGCAGCAGGAAGGGACAGGGGTTCGAGAATCAGCCCCAGCATTTT. Protein product: CSRKGQGFENQPQHF.

A note on this clone: The same CDR3 can be traced to other DNA sequences in this sample. This chain links TRBV5-1 with TRBJ1-1; 7 nucleotides line up with TRBD1. This CDR3 contains 14 residues. Germline V gives CDR1 SGHRS, CDR2 YFSETQ. J was trimmed by 2 bases and V by 4 bases; bases with no gene match: 5. The CDR3 DNA reads as TGCGCCAGCAGCAAGGGGACAGCTAACACTGAAGCTTTCTTT. Translated: CASSKGTANTEAFF.

This clone was counted between two and nine times. The genes are TRBV9 and TRBJ2-7; perhaps TRBD2 as D (6 bases). This CDR3 spans 16 amino acids. Germline assignment: CDR1 SGDLS and CDR2 YYNGEE. The V end was cut by 4 bases, the J end by 0 bases, with 17 bases between. Here the CDR3 DNA reads TGTGCCAGCAGCTCATACCCCCGGGACTCCTCCTACGAGCAGTACTTC. Protein: CASSSYPRDSSYEQYF.

This chain joins TRBV6-4 and TRBJ2-3, with a possible D match to TRBD2 (5 bases). Per germline, CDR1 MRHNA and CDR2 SNTAGT. Trimming cost V 4 bases and J 4 bases, with 12 bases left between them. CDR3 size: 14 residues. The CDR3 spells CASSVFWGADTQYF. The CDR3, as DNA: TGTGCCAGCAGTGTTTTTTGGGGAGCAGATACGCAGTATTTT.

The CDR3 is CAWSSGGMEDTQYF. CDR3 nucleotides: TGTGCCTGGAGTAGCGGAGGGATGGAAGATACGCAGTATTTT. The V gene is TRBV30, the J gene TRBJ2-3, with TRBD2 as a possible D gene (6 bases). The CDR3 extends over 14 amino acids. V was trimmed by 2 bases and J by 5 bases, leaving 14 bases between them. Germline V gene lookup returns CDR1 GTSNPN and CDR2 SVGIG (reference sequence).

The V and J genes are TRBV5-4 and TRBJ1-2; 12 nucleotides align to TRBD1. This CDR3 has 16 residues. Germline CDR1 reads SGHNT; CDR2 reads YYREEE (reference sequence). Trimming removed 1 base from V and 7 bases from J; junction bases left unmatched: 8. The CDR3, as DNA: TGTGCCAGCAGCTTGAGGGGGACAGGGGGCTCCGGTGGCTACACCTTC. Its protein is CASSLRGTGGSGGYTF.

The J gene is TRBJ1-2, the V gene TRBV29-1; TRBD1 aligns across 9 bases. The CDR3 spans 13 residues. The V and J ends lost 7 bases and 5 bases, in that order; junction bases with no gene match: 8. Germline CDR1 SQVTM, CDR2 ANQGSEA. The CDR3 here is CSANSDRGYGYTF. The CDR3 DNA sequence: TGCAGCGCTAACAGCGACAGGGGGTATGGCTACACCTTC.

The chain combines TRBV21-1 with TRBJ2-5; TRBD2 is taken as the D call from the table, unchecked against the DNA. TRBV21-1 is given as a pseudogene. CDR3 length: 14 residues. The CDR3 loop reads CASRRGRALETQYF. For the CDR3, the DNA is TGTGCCAGCAGAAGGGGGAGGGCCCTTGAGACCCAGTACTTC.

The genes are TRBV11-2 and TRBJ2-5; D is possibly TRBD2 (5 bases). Trimming cost V 4 bases and J 6 bases, with 21 bases left between them. Germline V gene sequence: CDR1 SGHAT, CDR2 FQNNGV. This CDR3 is built from 16 residues. The CDR3 is CASSSPRGPTVKTQYF. The CDR3 coding sequence is TGTGCCAGCAGCTCCCCCCGGGGTCCCACGGTGAAGACCCAGTACTTC.

The J gene is TRBJ1-3, the V gene TRBV4-1, with TRBD1 as a possible D gene (5 bases). V was pared by 1 base and J by 4 bases, with 8 bases between. The germline V gene has CDR1 MGHRA and CDR2 YSYEKL. This CDR3 comprises 14 residues. The CDR3 nucleotides are TGCGCCAGCAGCCAAGGGGGCGCAGGAAACACCATATATTTT. The encoded protein is CASSQGGAGNTIYF.

This clone was recorded a few times. The rearrangement links TRBV2 to TRBJ2-7, with D unresolved. The CDR3 loop spans 11 amino acids. Per the germline V gene, CDR1 is SNHLY and CDR2 is FYNNEI. Trimming took off 2 bases at V and 3 bases at J, with 2 bases between the two ends. The CDR3 DNA reads as TGTGCCAGCAGTGAACACTACGAGCAGTACTTC. Residues: CASSEHYEQYF.

This chain joins TRBV29-1 and TRBJ1-1; maybe TRBD1 (6 bases). From germline, CDR1 is SQVTM and CDR2 ANQGSEA. V was cut by 4 bases and J by 1 base, with 13 bases left in between. This CDR3 comprises 14 residues. The CDR3 coding sequence is TGCAGCGTTGGCCCAGGACAGCCGAACACTGAAGCTTTCTTT. It specifies CSVGPGQPNTEAFF. Full variable domain (missing parts from reference TRBV29-1 and TRBJ1-1): SAVISQKPSRDICQRGTSLTIQCQVDSQVTMMFWYRQQPGQSLTLIATANQGSEATYESGFVIDKFPISRPNLTFSTLTVSNMSPEDSSIYLCSVGPGQPNTEAFFGQGTRLTVV.

This clone was seen only once. J is TRBJ2-3 and V is TRBV2; the D is unclear. V gave up 5 bases and J gave up 0 bases, with 12 bases separating them. The CDR3 loop spans 15 amino acids. Germline CDR1 and CDR2: SNHLY and FYNNEI. DNA for the CDR3: TGTGCCAGCAGTCGCTTATCGTCTAGCACAGATACGCAGTATTTT. This translates into CASSRLSSSTDTQYF.

J is TRBJ1-2 and V is TRBV6-5; possible D gene TRBD1, 6 bases. Germline V gives CDR1 MNHEY, CDR2 SVGAGI. The CDR3 extends over 13 amino acids. Trimming took off 2 bases at V and 6 bases at J, with 10 bases between the two ends. CDR3 nucleotide sequence: TGTGCCAGCAGTTACAAGGGGGTTCATGGCTACACCTTC. Translation gives CASSYKGVHGYTF.